One sample yielded the 14 T cell receptor beta chains listed below, sequenced in a study of prognosis after radiotherapy for stage I lung cancer. With two-round multiplex PCR, TCR beta CDR3 sequences were amplified from genomic DNA. Round one of PCR was performed, and it used primers specific to each TRBV and TRBJ gene. TCRdb processed the multiplex PCR reads anew with MiXCR; each CDR3 protein has one entry. The sample lists tens of thousands of distinct CDR3 sequences, roughly 39% seen once, with approximately 54% in the top ten. Sequenced here: PBMCs, sampled before or after stereotactic body radiation therapy (not recorded which). The receptors shown here come from a donor over 45 with non-small cell lung cancer.

This clonotype showed up many times. The CDR3 DNA reads TGCGCCAGCAGCCGGGGACCTGGGTTGGCCTACGAGCAGTACTTC. Translating gives CASSRGPGLAYEQYF. The chain links TRBV4-1 to TRBJ2-7; D possibly matches TRBD1 or TRBD2 (5 bases each). V was cut by 4 bases and J by 2 bases, with 15 bases left in between. Germline CDR1 MGHRA, CDR2 YSYEKL. This CDR3 is 15 amino acids long.

In regard to this clonotype: This probably arose from a read error, given a far larger clone one base away. The chain employs TRBV11-2 and TRBJ2-1, with D tentatively TRBD2 (6 bases). Trimming took 3 bases from V and 1 from J, leaving 13 bases between them. The CDR3 extends over 16 amino acids. Germline V gene lookup returns CDR1 SGHAT and CDR2 FQNNGV. The CDR3 reads CASSFALARSYNEQFF. The CDR3 DNA reads TGTGCCAGCAGCTTCGCCCTAGCGAGGTCCTACAATGAGCAGTTCTTC.

This clonotype was recorded a few times. This may come from a read error, since a much larger clone is one base off. The rearrangement uses TRBV2 and TRBJ1-6, with a tentative D call TRBD1 (5 bases). The germline CDR1 and CDR2 sequences are SNHLY and FYNNEI. The CDR3 is 15 residues long. The V and J ends lost 5 bases and 5 bases respectively, with 13 bases between them. For the CDR3, the DNA is TGTGCCAGCAGTCCCCATGGGGGGGATAATTCACCCCTCCACTTT. Its translation is CASSPHGGDNSPLHF. The full variable domain, rest sourced from reference TRBV2 and TRBJ1-6, is EPEVTQTPSHQVTQMGQEVILRCVPISNHLYFYWYRQILGQKVEFLVSFYNNEISEKSEIFDDQFSVERPDGSNFTLKIRSTKLEDSAMYFCASSPHGGDNSPLHFGNGTRLTVT.

A remark on this clonotype: A far more abundant clone sits one base away, making this likely a read error. The J gene is TRBJ1-1, the V gene TRBV6-2 or TRBV6-3; no clear D. In germline, CDR1 is MNHEY, CDR2 SVGEGT. This CDR3 spans 15 amino acids. The germline V and J ends were trimmed by 4 bases and 10 bases, with 22 bases remaining between them. CDR3 sequence: CASSSPTVDLGRAFF. The CDR3 coding sequence is TGTGCCAGCAGTTCCCCGACGGTGGACTTAGGGAGAGCTTTCTTT.

This clonotype has a count of ten or more. The gene calls are TRBV15 and TRBJ1-2; a possible D gene is TRBD1 (5 bases). The CDR3 has 15 amino acids. Trimming removed 0 bases from V and 8 bases from J, with 16 bases in between. Germline CDR1 and CDR2: LNHNV and YYDKDF (reference sequence). This CDR3 reads CATSRDLIGTGGYTF. The DNA of the CDR3 is TGTGCCACCAGCAGAGATCTGATTGGAACAGGCGGCTACACCTTC. Together with reference TRBV15 and TRBJ1-2, the CDR3 gives the full variable domain: DAMVIQNPRYQVTQFGKPVTLSCSQTLNHNVMYWYQQKSSQAPKLLFHYYDKDFNNEADTPDNFQSRRPNTSFCFLDIRSPGLGDTAMYLCATSRDLIGTGGYTFGSGTRLTVV.

This clonotype was counted ten times or more. This chain connects TRBV6-1 to TRBJ2-3, with 8 bases that match TRBD2. The CDR3 spans 15 residues. Germline V lookup: CDR1 MNHNS, CDR2 SASEGT. The V and J ends lost 6 bases and 0 bases, in that order; junction bases with no gene match: 5. CDR3 loop: CASRPGGPSTDTQYF. The DNA of the CDR3 is TGTGCCAGCAGGCCGGGAGGGCCTAGCACAGATACGCAGTATTTT.

This clonotype was seen at least ten times. J is TRBJ2-1 and V is TRBV28; tentative D call: TRBD2 (6 bases). The CDR3 has 12 residues. The germline V gene has CDR1 MDHEN and CDR2 SYDVKM. V dropped 6 bases and J dropped 15 bases, with 18 bases sitting between them. CDR3: CASSRYRDLGFF. CDR3 bases: TGTGCCAGCAGCAGATACCGGGACTTGGGGTTCTTC.

The chain links TRBV20-1 to TRBJ2-5; 8 bases agree with TRBD1. V gave up 6 bases and J gave up 5 bases; unmatched junction bases: 14. In germline, CDR1 is DFQATT, CDR2 SNEGSKA (reference sequence). The CDR3 covers 15 residues. CDR3 sequence: CSAQPLDRAWETQYF. CDR3 sequence (DNA): TGCAGTGCGCAACCCTTGGACAGGGCTTGGGAGACCCAGTACTTC.

Concerning this clonotype itself: The germline gene is not matched at one end of the junction; a read error may be the cause. This chain joins TRBV6-2 or TRBV6-3 and TRBJ2-3; D is possibly TRBD2 (5 bases). Germline-derived CDR1 and CDR2 are MNHEY and SVGEGT. CDR3 length: 14 residues. As DNA, the CDR3 is TGTGCCAGCAGTGGAGGTCTAAGCACATATACGCAGTATTTT. This encodes CASSGGLSTYTQYF.

This clonotype was recorded a few times. A single base separates this from a much larger clone, so it may be a read error. This chain connects TRBV10-2 to TRBJ2-3; weak D call: TRBD2 (5 bases). The CDR3 loop spans 13 amino acids. Germline values: CDR1 WSHSY, CDR2 SAAADI. The CDR3 loop is CAGSEGRFDTQYF. DNA of the CDR3: TGCGCCGGCAGTGAGGGCAGATTCGATACGCAGTATTTT.

The count of this clonotype is one. A far larger clone differs by one base, so this is likely a read error. V is TRBV20-1 and J is TRBJ2-1, with a weak D call TRBD2 (5 bases). The germline gives CDR1 DFQATT, CDR2 SNEGSKA (reference sequence). V lost 5 bases, J lost 10 bases, and 21 bases lay in between. The CDR3 runs to 14 residues. This chain's CDR3 is CSADPGRGTYEQFF. DNA for the CDR3: TGCAGTGCTGACCCCGGACGGGGAACCTACGAGCAGTTCTTC.

With respect to this clonotype: Relative to the germline gene, one junction end is altered; a read error may explain this. The chain links TRBV2 to TRBJ1-5; 7 bases are shared with TRBD1. This CDR3 has 14 residues. In germline, CDR1 is SNHLY, CDR2 FYNNEI. CDR3 sequence: CASIETGEGQPQHF. The CDR3 DNA reads TGCGCCAGCATCGAAACAGGGGAGGGTCAGCCCCAGCATTTT.

This clonotype has ten or more counts. The chain links TRBV28 to TRBJ2-3; D not certain. Germline assignment: CDR1 MDHEN and CDR2 SYDVKM. This CDR3 spans 16 amino acids. Trimming stripped 3 bases from V and 2 bases from J, with 15 bases between. CDR3 coding DNA: TGTGCCAGCAGTTTTGCAGAAGGGATACACACAGATACGCAGTATTTT. Translation gives CASSFAEGIHTDTQYF.

The chain couples TRBV28 to TRBJ1-5, with no clear D. Deletions cut 7 bases from V and 5 bases from J, with 12 bases between. The CDR3 contains 13 residues. Germline-derived CDR1 and CDR2 are MDHEN and SYDVKM. The CDR3 coding sequence is TGTGCCAGCAACCGGGTCCCGGATCAGCCCCAGCATTTT. This gives the protein CASNRVPDQPQHF.